This T cell receptor (beta chain) stems from a study of HIV-infected patients and healthy controls. One entry per CDR3 protein, called by TCRdb with MiXCR from the 5' RACE reads. The data show 50,000 to 80,000 distinct CDR3 sequences, roughly 21% seen once. V lost 3 bases and J 3 bases, leaving 14 bases between the germline ends. Germline values: CDR1 KGHSH, CDR2 LQKENI. CDR3 length: 15 amino acids. J is TRBJ1-2 and V is TRBV18; D is perhaps TRBD1 (5 bases). The receptor's source is a human donor in good health. The sequencing sample was made of CD4+ T cells from blood. DNA of the CDR3: TGTGCCAGCTCACCGCCAAGCGCACAGGACTATGGCTACACCTTC. Encoded protein: CASSPPSAQDYGYTF.